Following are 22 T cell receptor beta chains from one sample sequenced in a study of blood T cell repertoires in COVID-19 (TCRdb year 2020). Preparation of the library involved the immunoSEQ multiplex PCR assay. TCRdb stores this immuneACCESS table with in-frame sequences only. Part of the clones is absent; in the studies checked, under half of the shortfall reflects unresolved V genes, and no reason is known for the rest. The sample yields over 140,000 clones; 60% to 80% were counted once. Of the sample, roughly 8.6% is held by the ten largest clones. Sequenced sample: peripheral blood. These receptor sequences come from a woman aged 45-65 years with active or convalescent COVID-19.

The CDR3 sequence is CASSLGTGSTDTQYF. For the CDR3, the DNA is TGTGCCAGCAGTTTGGGGACAGGGAGCACAGATACGCAGTATTTT. The genes are TRBV27 and TRBJ2-3; TRBD1 agrees at 9 bases. The CDR3 extends over 15 amino acids. CDR1 is MNHEY and CDR2 is SMNVEV in the germline V gene (reference sequence). V lost 3 bases to trimming and J lost 0 bases; unmatched junction nucleotides: 1.

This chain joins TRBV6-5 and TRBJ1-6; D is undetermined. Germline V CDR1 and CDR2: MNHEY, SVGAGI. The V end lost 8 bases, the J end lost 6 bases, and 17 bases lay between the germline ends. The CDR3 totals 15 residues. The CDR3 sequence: CASRNGEMSNSPLHF. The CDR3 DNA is TGTGCCAGCCGGAACGGGGAGATGAGTAATTCACCCCTCCACTTT.

CDR3 residues: CAWRTGWDTEAFF. CDR3 DNA: TGTGCCTGGAGGACAGGGTGGGACACTGAAGCTTTCTTT. This chain joins TRBV30 and TRBJ1-1; 7 bases fit TRBD1. This CDR3 has 13 residues. V trimming: 3 bases; J trimming: 3 bases; junction bases outside the gene matches: 4. From germline, CDR1 is GTSNPN and CDR2 SVGIG (reference sequence).

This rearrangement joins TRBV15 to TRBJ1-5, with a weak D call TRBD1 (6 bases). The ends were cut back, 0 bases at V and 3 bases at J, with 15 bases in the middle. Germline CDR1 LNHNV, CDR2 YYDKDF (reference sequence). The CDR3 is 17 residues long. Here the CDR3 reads CATSRDLGAELNQPQHF. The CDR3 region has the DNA TGTGCCACCAGCAGAGATTTGGGGGCAGAGCTCAATCAGCCCCAGCATTTT.

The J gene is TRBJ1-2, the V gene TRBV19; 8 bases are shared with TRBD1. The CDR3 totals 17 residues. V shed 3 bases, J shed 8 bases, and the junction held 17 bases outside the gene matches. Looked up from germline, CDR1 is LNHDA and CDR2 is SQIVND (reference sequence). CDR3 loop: CASSMRPRGRLFGGYTF. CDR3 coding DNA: TGTGCCAGTAGTATGAGGCCCAGGGGGCGCTTGTTTGGAGGCTACACCTTC.

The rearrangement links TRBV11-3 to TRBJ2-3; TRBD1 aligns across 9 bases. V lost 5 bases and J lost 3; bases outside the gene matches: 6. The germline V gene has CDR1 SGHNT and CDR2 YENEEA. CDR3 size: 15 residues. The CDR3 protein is CASSADRGPTDTQYF. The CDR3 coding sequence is TGTGCCAGCAGCGCGGACAGGGGCCCTACAGATACGCAGTATTTT.

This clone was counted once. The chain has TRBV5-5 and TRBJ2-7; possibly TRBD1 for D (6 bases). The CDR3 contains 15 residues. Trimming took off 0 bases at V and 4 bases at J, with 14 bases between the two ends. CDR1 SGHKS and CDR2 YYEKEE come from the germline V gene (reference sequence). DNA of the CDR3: TGTGCCAGCAGCTTGGAAGGGGCAGGGGCTTACGAGCAGTACTTC. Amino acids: CASSLEGAGAYEQYF. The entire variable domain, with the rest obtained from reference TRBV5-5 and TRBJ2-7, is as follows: DAGVTQSPTHLIKTRGQQVTLRCSPISGHKSVSWYQQVLGQGPQFIFQYYEKEERGRGNFPDRFSARQFPNYSSELNVNALLLGDSALYLCASSLEGAGAYEQYFGPGTRLTVT.

The CDR3 sequence is CASSPSGGGKTEAFF. The DNA of the CDR3 is TGTGCCAGCAGTCCAAGTGGGGGCGGCAAAACTGAAGCTTTCTTT. The genes are TRBV27 and TRBJ1-1, with D possibly matching TRBD1 (6 bases). Germline V gives CDR1 MNHEY, CDR2 SMNVEV (reference sequence). Trimming removed 5 bases at V and 5 bases at J, with 18 bases between. The length of the CDR3 is 15 residues.

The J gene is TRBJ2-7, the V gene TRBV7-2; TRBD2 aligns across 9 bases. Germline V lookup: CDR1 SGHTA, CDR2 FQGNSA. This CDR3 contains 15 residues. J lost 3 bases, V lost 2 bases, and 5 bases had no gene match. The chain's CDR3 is CASSLIPSGNYEQYF. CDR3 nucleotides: TGTGCCAGCAGCTTAATTCCTAGCGGGAACTACGAGCAGTACTTC.

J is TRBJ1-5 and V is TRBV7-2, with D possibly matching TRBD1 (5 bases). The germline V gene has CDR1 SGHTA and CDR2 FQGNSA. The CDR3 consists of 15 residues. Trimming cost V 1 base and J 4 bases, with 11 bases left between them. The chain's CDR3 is CASSLDPGGNQPQHF. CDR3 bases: TGTGCCAGCAGCTTAGACCCGGGGGGGAATCAGCCCCAGCATTTT.

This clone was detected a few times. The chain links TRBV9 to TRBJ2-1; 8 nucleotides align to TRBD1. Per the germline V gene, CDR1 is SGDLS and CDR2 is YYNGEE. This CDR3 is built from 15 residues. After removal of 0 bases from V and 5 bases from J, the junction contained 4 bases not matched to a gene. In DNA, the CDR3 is TGTGCCAGCAGCGTAGCTGGACAGGGCAACAATGAGCAGTTCTTC. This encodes CASSVAGQGNNEQFF.

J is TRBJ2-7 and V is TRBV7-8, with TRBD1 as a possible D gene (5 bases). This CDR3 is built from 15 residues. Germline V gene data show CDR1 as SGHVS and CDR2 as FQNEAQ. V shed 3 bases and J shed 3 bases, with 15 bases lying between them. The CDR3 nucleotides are TGTGCCAGCAGCTTTGGGGCCGGGTCCCACTACGAGCAGTACTTC. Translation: CASSFGAGSHYEQYF. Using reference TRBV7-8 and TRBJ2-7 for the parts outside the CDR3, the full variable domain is GAGVSQSPRYKVAKRGQDVALRCDPISGHVSLFWYQQALGQGPEFLTYFQNEAQLDKSGLPSDRFFAERPEGSVSTLKIQRTQQEDSAVYLCASSFGAGSHYEQYFGPGTRLTVT.

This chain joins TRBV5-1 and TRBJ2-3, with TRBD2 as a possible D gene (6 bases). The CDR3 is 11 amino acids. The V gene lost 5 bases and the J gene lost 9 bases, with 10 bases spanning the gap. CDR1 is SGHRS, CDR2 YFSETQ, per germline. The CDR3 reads CASRGGNTQYF. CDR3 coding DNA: TGCGCCAGCAGGGGCGGGAACACGCAGTATTTT.

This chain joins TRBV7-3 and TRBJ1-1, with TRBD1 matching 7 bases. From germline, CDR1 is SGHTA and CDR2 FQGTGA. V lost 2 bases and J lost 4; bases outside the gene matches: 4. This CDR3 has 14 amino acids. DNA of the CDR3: TGTGCCAGCAGCTTAGGGTACAGGGGCACTGAAGCTTTCTTT. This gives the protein CASSLGYRGTEAFF.

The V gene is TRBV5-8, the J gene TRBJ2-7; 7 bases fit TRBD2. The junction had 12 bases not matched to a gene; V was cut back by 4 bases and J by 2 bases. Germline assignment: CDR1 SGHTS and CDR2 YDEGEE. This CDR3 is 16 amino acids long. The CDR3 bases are TGTGCCAGCAGCGGGGGGGGTGGTGACAGACCCTACGAGCAGTACTTC. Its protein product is CASSGGGGDRPYEQYF. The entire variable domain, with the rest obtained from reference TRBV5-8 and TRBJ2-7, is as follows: EAGVTQSPTHLIKTRGQQATLRCSPISGHTSVYWYQQALGLGLQFLLWYDEGEERNRGNFPPRFSGRQFPNYSSELNVNALELEDSALYLCASSGGGGDRPYEQYFGPGTRLTVT.

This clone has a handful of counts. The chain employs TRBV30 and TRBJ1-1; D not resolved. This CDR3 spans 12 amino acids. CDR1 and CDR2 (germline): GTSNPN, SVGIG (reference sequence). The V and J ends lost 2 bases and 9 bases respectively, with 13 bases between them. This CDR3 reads CAWSPEAFKAFF. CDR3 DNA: TGTGCCTGGAGTCCTGAGGCCTTTAAAGCTTTCTTT.

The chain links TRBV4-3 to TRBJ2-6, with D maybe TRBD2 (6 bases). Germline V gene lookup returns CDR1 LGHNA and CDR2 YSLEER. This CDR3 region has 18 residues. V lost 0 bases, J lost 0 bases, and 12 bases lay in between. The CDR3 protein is CASSQDPLEGSGANVLTF. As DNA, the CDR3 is TGCGCCAGCAGCCAAGACCCCCTGGAGGGCTCTGGGGCCAACGTCCTGACTTTC.

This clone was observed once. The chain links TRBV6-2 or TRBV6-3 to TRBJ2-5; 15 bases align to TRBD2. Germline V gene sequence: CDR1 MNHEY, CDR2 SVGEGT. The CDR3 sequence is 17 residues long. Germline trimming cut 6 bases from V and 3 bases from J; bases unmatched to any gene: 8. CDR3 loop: CASSPRTSGGAEETQYF. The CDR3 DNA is TGTGCCAGCAGCCCTAGGACTAGCGGGGGGGCCGAAGAGACCCAGTACTTC.

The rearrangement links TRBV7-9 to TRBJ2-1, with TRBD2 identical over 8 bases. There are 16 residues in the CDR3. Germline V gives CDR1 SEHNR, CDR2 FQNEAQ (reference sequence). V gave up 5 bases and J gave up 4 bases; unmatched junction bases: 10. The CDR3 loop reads CASSTRELAGYNEQFF. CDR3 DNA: TGTGCCAGCAGCACCCGGGAGCTAGCGGGTTACAATGAGCAGTTCTTC.

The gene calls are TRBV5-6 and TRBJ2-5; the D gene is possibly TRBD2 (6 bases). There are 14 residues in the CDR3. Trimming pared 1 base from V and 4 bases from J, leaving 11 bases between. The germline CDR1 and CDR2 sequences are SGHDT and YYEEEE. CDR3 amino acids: CASSLLTRRETQYF. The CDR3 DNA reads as TGTGCCAGCAGCTTGTTGACTAGAAGAGAGACCCAGTACTTC.

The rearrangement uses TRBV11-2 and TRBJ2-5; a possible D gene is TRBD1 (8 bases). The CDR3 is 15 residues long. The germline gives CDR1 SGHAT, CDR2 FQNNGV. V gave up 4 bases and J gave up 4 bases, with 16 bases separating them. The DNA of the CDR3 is TGTGCCAGCAGCTCACATACAGGGGGGGGAGAGACCCAGTACTTC. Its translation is CASSSHTGGGETQYF.

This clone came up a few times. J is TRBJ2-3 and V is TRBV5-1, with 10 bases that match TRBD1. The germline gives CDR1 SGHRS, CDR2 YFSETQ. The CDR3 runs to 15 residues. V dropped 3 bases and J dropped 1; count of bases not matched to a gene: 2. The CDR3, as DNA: TGCGCCAGCAGCTCTGGACAGGGGGGCACAGATACGCAGTATTTT. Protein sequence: CASSSGQGGTDTQYF. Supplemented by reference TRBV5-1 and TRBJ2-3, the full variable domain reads KAGVTQTPRYLIKTRGQQVTLSCSPISGHRSVSWYQQTPGQGLQFLFEYFSETQRNKGNFPGRFSGRQFSNSRSEMNVSTLELGDSALYLCASSSGQGGTDTQYFGPGTRLTVL.